These T cell receptor beta chains were read from a single sample in a study of blood T cell repertoires in COVID-19. TCRdb's table, derived via immunoSEQ multiplex PCR, lists solely in-frame clones and lacks some. This table has about 480,000 clones, approximately 90% appearing once. Specimen: PBMCs or T cells enriched from blood (not recorded which). These receptors all come from a woman between 55 and 75 years old who had recovered from COVID-19. CDR3s leave out the opening cysteine and the closing phenylalanine or tryptophan.

>TRBV11-2|TRBJ2-4
ASSRWGGVGNIQY
>TRBV30|TRBJ1-5
AWSDWGGNQPQH
>TRBV11-2|TRBJ1-1
ASSSRQLNTEAF
>TRBV6-6|TRBJ1-5
ASRDSGQNQPQH
>TRBV18|TRBJ1-1
ASSTDRVTEAF
>TRBV5-1|TRBJ1-1
ASSFTGNTEAF
>TRBV7-2|TRBJ2-3
ATTLDRGTDTQY
>TRBV5-1|TRBJ2-1
ASSLNSGAGNEQF
>TRBV6-5|TRBJ1-6
ASSWDGGVSPLH
>TRBV27|TRBJ1-6
ASRNIGQYNSPLH
>TRBV5-1|TRBJ2-3
ASSPGERADTQY
>TRBV27|TRBJ1-2
ASSYDRGQRYGYT
>TRBV3-1/TRBV3-2|TRBJ1-2
ASSPRDRGYGYT
>TRBV7-2|TRBJ2-3
ASSFGTGINTQY
>TRBV7-8|TRBJ2-5
ASSTGPRGYQETQY
>TRBV7-2|TRBJ2-5
ASSLTGGGETQY